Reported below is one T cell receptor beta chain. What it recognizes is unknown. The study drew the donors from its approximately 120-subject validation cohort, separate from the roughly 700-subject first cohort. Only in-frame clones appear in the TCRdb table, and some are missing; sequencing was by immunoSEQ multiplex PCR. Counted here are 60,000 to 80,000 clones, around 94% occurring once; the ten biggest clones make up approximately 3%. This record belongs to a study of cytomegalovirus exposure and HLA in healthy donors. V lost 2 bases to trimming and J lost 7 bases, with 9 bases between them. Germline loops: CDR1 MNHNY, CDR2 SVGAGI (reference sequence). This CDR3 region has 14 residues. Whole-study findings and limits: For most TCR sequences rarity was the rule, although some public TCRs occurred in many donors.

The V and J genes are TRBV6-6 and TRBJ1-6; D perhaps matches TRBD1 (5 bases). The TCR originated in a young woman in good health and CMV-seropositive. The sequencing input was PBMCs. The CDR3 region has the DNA TGTGCCAGCAGTTACCGGGGACTAAATTCACCCCTCCACTTT. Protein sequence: CASSYRGLNSPLHF.